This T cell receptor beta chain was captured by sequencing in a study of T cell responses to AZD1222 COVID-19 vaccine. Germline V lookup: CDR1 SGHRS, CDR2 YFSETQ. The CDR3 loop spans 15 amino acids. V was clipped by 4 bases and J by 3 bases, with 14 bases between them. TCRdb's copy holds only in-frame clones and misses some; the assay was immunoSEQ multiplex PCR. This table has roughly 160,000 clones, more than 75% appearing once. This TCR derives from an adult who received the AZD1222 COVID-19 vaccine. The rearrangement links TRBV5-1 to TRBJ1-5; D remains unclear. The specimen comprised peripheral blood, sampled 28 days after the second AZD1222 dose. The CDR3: CASSLDSDLNQPQHF. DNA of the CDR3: TGCGCCAGCAGCCTGGACTCCGACCTCAATCAGCCCCAGCATTTT.